The 8 T cell receptor beta chains given below trace back to one sample, sequenced in a study of tumour-infiltrating T cells in Burkitt lymphoma. Sequencing used immunoSEQ multiplex PCR; TCRdb keeps in-frame clones, though not all of them. The sample comprises 14,000 or so clones, roughly 77% of which are singletons, and more than 5.5% rests with the top ten. What was sequenced was tumor tissue. Receptor source: a human donor with diffuse large B-cell lymphoma.

This chain uses TRBV27 with TRBJ1-1; D is unresolved. The CDR3 spans 13 residues. V lost 2 bases to trimming and J lost 2 bases, with 6 bases between them. Germline assignment: CDR1 MNHEY and CDR2 SMNVEV (reference sequence). The CDR3 reads CASSLTGNTEAFF. Written as DNA, the CDR3 is TGTGCCAGCAGTTTAACGGGTAACACTGAAGCTTTCTTT.

The genes are TRBV6-1 and TRBJ2-7; D may correspond to TRBD1 or TRBD2 (6 bases each). Germline values: CDR1 MNHNS, CDR2 SASEGT. V was pared by 0 bases and J by 3 bases, with 9 bases between. The CDR3 has 14 amino acids. CDR3 residues: CASSEAEGGYEQYV. The DNA of the CDR3 is TGTGCCAGCAGTGAAGCGGAGGGGGGCTACGAGCAGTACGTC.

This clone was seen once. The chain has TRBV28 and TRBJ1-4; D not resolved. V gave up 6 bases and J gave up 11 bases, with 13 bases separating them. This CDR3 is 12 amino acids long. The germline CDR1 and CDR2 sequences are MDHEN and SYDVKM. CDR3 sequence: CASSPMGFKLFF. For the CDR3, the DNA is TGTGCCAGCAGCCCGATGGGGTTTAAACTGTTTTTT.

The CDR3 reads CASSVDLRANEKLFF. As DNA, the CDR3 is TGTGCCAGCAGCGTAGATCTCCGGGCTAATGAAAAACTGTTTTTT. The V and J genes are TRBV27 and TRBJ1-4; D uncertain. Germline V gene lookup returns CDR1 MNHEY and CDR2 SMNVEV (reference sequence). This CDR3 is built from 15 residues. Trimming took off 6 bases at V and 3 bases at J, with 14 bases between the two ends.

This clone was seen a few times. V is TRBV29-1 and J is TRBJ1-1; D possibly corresponds to TRBD1 (6 bases). Trimming removed 6 bases from V and 1 base from J, with 12 bases in between. Germline V gene lookup returns CDR1 SQVTM and CDR2 ANQGSEA. This CDR3 region has 13 residues. The CDR3 DNA follows: TGCAGCGTGGGGGCGTGGGAGAACACTGAAGCTTTCTTT. It codes for CSVGAWENTEAFF.

The chain couples TRBV5-1 to TRBJ2-3; weak D call: TRBD1 (6 bases). V lost 4 bases and J 1 base, leaving 22 bases between the germline ends. CDR1 and CDR2 from the germline V gene are SGHRS and YFSETQ. CDR3 length: 18 amino acids. This CDR3 reads CASSRPQQGISGTDTQYF. The CDR3 DNA is TGCGCCAGCAGCCGCCCCCAGCAGGGGATTTCAGGCACAGATACGCAGTATTTT.

This rearrangement joins TRBV5-1 to TRBJ2-1; the match to TRBD1 covers 7 bases. V dropped 6 bases and J dropped 13; count of bases not matched to a gene: 7. In germline, CDR1 is SGHRS, CDR2 YFSETQ. CDR3 length equals 11 residues. The chain's CDR3 is CASTKGTEQFF. The DNA for the CDR3 is TGCGCCAGCACCAAAGGGACAGAACAGTTCTTC.

The rearrangement joins TRBV5-1 to TRBJ1-2; D might be TRBD1 (5 bases). Germline V gene data show CDR1 as SGHRS and CDR2 as YFSETQ. The CDR3 covers 17 residues. The V end lost 2 bases, the J end lost 6 bases, and 23 bases lay between the germline ends. As DNA, the CDR3 is TGCGCCAGCAGCTTAACCGGACAACACGTTTGGGGACATGGCTACACCTTC. Translating gives CASSLTGQHVWGHGYTF.